This note documents a single T cell receptor (beta chain) sequence. Antigen specificity is unknown. The method was immunoSEQ multiplex PCR; TCRdb's version includes in-frame clones alone and lacks a portion of them. In the table there are about 62,000 clones, more than 70% of which are singletons. This record belongs to a study of radiotherapy plus CTLA-4 blockade in lung cancer. Study background: Objective responses were observed in 15% to 20% of patients, and disease control was achieved by roughly 30%.

The CDR3 has 14 amino acids. CDR1 and CDR2 (germline): LNHDA, SQIVND (reference sequence). The V gene end was trimmed by 7 bases and the J gene end by 2 bases; junction bases not matched to a gene: 6. Overall study results and limits: Increased serum interferon-beta after radiation also reportedly predicted response strongly. TCR clones of tumor origin grew in blood after radiotherapy plus ipilimumab.

This sample comprised peripheral blood, obtained from a patient treated with radiotherapy plus ipilimumab. This receptor was obtained from a human donor with non-small cell lung cancer who had a complete response to radiotherapy plus ipilimumab. This chain uses TRBV19 with TRBJ2-3, with 7 bases identical to TRBD2. CDR3 sequence: CASTLRGNTDTQYF. In DNA, the CDR3 is TGTGCCAGTACTTTGCGGGGGAACACAGATACGCAGTATTTT.